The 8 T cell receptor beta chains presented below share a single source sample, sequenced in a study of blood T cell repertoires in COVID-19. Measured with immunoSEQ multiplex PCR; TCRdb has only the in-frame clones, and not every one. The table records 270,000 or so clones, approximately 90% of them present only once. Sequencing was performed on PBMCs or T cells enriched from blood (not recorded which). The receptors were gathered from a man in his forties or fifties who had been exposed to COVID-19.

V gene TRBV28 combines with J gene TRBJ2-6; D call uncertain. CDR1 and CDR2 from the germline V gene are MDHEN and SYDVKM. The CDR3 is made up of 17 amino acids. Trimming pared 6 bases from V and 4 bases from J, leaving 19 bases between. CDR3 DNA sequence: TGTGCCAGCAGCGACGACATGGCCTCTCTGGGGGCCAACGTCCTGACTTTC. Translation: CASSDDMASLGANVLTF. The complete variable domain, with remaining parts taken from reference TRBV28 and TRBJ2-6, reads DVKVTQSSRYLVKRTGEKVFLECVQDMDHENMFWYRQDPGLGLRLIYFSYDVKMKEKGDIPEGYSVSREKKERFSLILESASTNQTSMYLCASSDDMASLGANVLTFGAGSRLTVL.

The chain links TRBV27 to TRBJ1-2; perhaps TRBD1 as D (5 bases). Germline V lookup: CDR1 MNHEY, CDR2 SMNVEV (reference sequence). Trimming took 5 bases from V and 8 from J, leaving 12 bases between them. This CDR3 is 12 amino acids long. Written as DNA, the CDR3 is TGTGCCAGCAGTCCCAGGGTTGGGGGCTACACCTTC. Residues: CASSPRVGGYTF.

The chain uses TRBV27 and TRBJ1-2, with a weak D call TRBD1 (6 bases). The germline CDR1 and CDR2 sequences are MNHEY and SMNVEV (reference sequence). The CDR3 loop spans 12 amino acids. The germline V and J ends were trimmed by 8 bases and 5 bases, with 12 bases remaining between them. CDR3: CASGATGYGYTF. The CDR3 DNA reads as TGTGCCAGCGGAGCCACAGGGTATGGCTACACCTTC.

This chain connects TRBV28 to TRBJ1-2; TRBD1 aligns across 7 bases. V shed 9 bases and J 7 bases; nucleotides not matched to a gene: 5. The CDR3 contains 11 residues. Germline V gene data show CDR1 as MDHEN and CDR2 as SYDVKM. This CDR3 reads CASTDRTGYTF. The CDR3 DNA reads TGTGCCAGTACGGACAGGACTGGCTACACCTTC.

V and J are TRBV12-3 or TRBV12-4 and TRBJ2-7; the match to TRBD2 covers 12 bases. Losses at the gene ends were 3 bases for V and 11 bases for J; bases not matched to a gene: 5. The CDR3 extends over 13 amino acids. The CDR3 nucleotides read TGTGCCAGCAGTTTGACTAGCGGGAGTATAGAGTACTTC. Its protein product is CASSLTSGSIEYF.

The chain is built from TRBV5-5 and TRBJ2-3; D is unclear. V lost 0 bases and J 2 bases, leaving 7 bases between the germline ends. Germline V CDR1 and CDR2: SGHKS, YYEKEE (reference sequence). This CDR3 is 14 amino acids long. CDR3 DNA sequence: TGTGCCAGCAGCTTGGCAGTGTCCACAGATACGCAGTATTTT. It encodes CASSLAVSTDTQYF.

The CDR3 reads CASSFQGPSGNTIYF. CDR3 DNA: TGTGCCAGCAGTTTCCAGGGCCCCTCTGGAAACACCATATATTTT. The V call is TRBV28, the J call TRBJ1-3; D might be TRBD1 (5 bases). V was trimmed by 3 bases and J by 0 bases, leaving 9 bases between them. The CDR3 is 15 amino acids. In germline, CDR1 is MDHEN, CDR2 SYDVKM.

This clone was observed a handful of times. The CDR3 DNA sequence: TGTGCCAGCAGCTTCCAGACAGGGAGAACTGAAGCTTTCTTT. Protein product: CASSFQTGRTEAFF. The V call is TRBV11-3, the J call TRBJ1-1; 7 bases are a match to TRBD1. This CDR3 is 14 amino acids long. In germline, CDR1 is SGHNT, CDR2 YENEEA. Trimming removed 3 bases from V and 5 bases from J; junction bases left unmatched: 6.